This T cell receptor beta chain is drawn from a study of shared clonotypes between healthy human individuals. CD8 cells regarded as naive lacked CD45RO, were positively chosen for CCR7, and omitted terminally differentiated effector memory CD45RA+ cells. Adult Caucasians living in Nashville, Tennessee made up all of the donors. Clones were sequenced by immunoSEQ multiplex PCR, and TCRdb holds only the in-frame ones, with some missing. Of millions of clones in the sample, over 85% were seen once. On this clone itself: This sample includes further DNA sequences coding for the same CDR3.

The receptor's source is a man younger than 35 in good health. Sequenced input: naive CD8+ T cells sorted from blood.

The CDR3 reads CASSSLYNEQFF. CDR3 nucleotides: TGTGCCAGCAGTTCCCTCTACAATGAGCAGTTCTTC. V usage is TRBV27 and J usage is TRBJ2-1; D remains ambiguous. Looked up from germline, CDR1 is MNHEY and CDR2 is SMNVEV (reference sequence). Trimming left V 4 bases short and J 3 bases short, with 4 bases between. CDR3 length equals 12 residues.